These T cell receptor beta chains were read from a single sample in a study of cytomegalovirus exposure and HLA in healthy donors. Some clones are missing from TCRdb's copy, which holds only in-frame ones; the method was immunoSEQ multiplex PCR. The top ten hold around 9.7% of the sample, which has 130,000 to 150,000 clones, approximately 82% seen once. Sequenced material: PBMCs. The receptors were gathered from a woman aged 55-70 years in good health and CMV-seropositive. The CDR3 runs from the conserved cysteine through the conserved F or W. The D gene is left open where the match is weak. Clone size is stated in some rows and not others, as once, few, many or a class when expanded.

size: NA
V: TRBV29-1
J: TRBJ2-3
D: TRBD1
CDR3: CSVENPKDRGGTSTDTQYF
DNA: TGCAGCGTTGAAAATCCCAAGGACAGGGGGGGAACTAGCACAGATACGCAGTATTTT

size: NA
V: TRBV27
J: TRBJ2-3
D: TRBD1
CDR3: CASRQGTLTDTQYF
DNA: TGTGCCAGCAGACAGGGGACACTCACAGATACGCAGTATTTT

size: NA
V: TRBV11-2
J: TRBJ2-3
D: TRBD2
CDR3: CASSFGLASTDTQYF
DNA: TGTGCCAGCAGCTTTGGACTAGCGAGCACAGATACGCAGTATTTT

size: NA
V: TRBV11-2
J: TRBJ1-5
D: NA
CDR3: CASSLDGLEDNQPQHF
DNA: TGTGCCAGCAGCTTAGATGGGTTGGAGGACAATCAGCCCCAGCATTTT

size: NA
V: TRBV28
J: TRBJ2-6
D: NA
CDR3: CASLGGGPSSGANVLTF
DNA: TGTGCCAGCCTAGGCGGAGGCCCCTCCTCGGGGGCCAACGTCCTGACTTTC

size: NA
V: TRBV5-1
J: TRBJ2-3
D: NA
CDR3: CASSSADTQYF
DNA: TGCGCCAGCAGCTCTGCAGATACGCAGTATTTT

size: NA
V: TRBV30
J: TRBJ2-6
D: NA
CDR3: CAWSLRGAGANVLTF
DNA: TGTGCCTGGAGTTTAAGGGGCGCTGGGGCCAACGTCCTGACTTTC

size: NA
V: TRBV28
J: TRBJ1-1
D: NA
CDR3: CASSPGGDTEAFF
DNA: TGTGCCAGCTCACCCGGCGGGGACACTGAAGCTTTCTTT

size: NA
V: TRBV19
J: TRBJ1-4
D: NA
CDR3: CASWRGEKLFF
DNA: TGTGCCAGTTGGAGGGGCGAAAAACTGTTTTTT

size: NA
V: TRBV11-3
J: TRBJ2-7
D: NA
CDR3: CASSFSTYEQYF
DNA: TGTGCCAGCAGCTTTTCCACCTACGAGCAGTACTTC

size: once
V: TRBV13
J: TRBJ2-7
D: NA
CDR3: CASSSLLTDPYEQYF
DNA: TGTGCCAGCAGCTCCCTGTTAACAGATCCCTACGAGCAGTACTTC

size: NA
V: TRBV2
J: TRBJ2-1
D: TRBD2
CDR3: CASSPRTSGRDTEQFF
DNA: TGTGCCAGCAGCCCTCGGACTAGCGGGAGGGACACTGAGCAGTTCTTC

size: few
V: TRBV4-2
J: TRBJ1-1
D: NA
CDR3: CASSQERPGTEAFF
DNA: TGTGCCAGCAGCCAAGAACGACCAGGCACTGAAGCTTTCTTT

size: once
V: TRBV5-4
J: TRBJ1-2
D: TRBD1
CDR3: CASSYLDRAYGYTF
DNA: TGTGCCAGCAGTTACCTTGACAGGGCCTATGGCTACACCTTC

size: few
V: TRBV2
J: TRBJ2-3
D: TRBD2
CDR3: CASQRTSASTDTQYF
DNA: TGTGCCAGCCAAAGGACTAGCGCTAGCACAGATACGCAGTATTTT

size: NA
V: TRBV7-9
J: TRBJ2-5
D: TRBD1
CDR3: CASNRDSWETQYF
DNA: TGTGCCAGCAACCGGGACAGTTGGGAGACCCAGTACTTC

size: NA
V: TRBV2
J: TRBJ2-2
D: NA
CDR3: CASSDGRAVGELFF
DNA: TGTGCCAGCAGTGATGGGCGGGCCGTCGGGGAGCTGTTTTTT

size: NA
V: TRBV9
J: TRBJ2-5
D: TRBD2
CDR3: CASSIGTSGRGGGETQYF
DNA: TGTGCCAGCAGCATCGGGACTAGCGGGAGAGGGGGCGGAGAGACCCAGTACTTC

size: NA
V: TRBV29-1
J: TRBJ1-2
D: NA
CDR3: CSVEGRDYGYPF
DNA: TGCAGCGTTGAAGGTAGAGACTATGGCTACCCCTTC

size: NA
V: TRBV11-2
J: TRBJ2-1
D: TRBD2
CDR3: CASRLAGGTSYNEQFF
DNA: TGTGCCAGCAGGCTAGCGGGAGGGACTTCCTACAATGAGCAGTTCTTC

size: few
V: TRBV29-1
J: TRBJ1-3
D: TRBD1
CDR3: CSVLTGASSGNTIYF
DNA: TGCAGCGTCCTTACAGGGGCAAGCTCTGGAAACACCATATATTTT

size: NA
V: TRBV27
J: TRBJ2-2
D: TRBD2
CDR3: CASSLGAGVTGELFF
DNA: TGTGCCAGCAGTTTAGGGGCGGGGGTCACCGGGGAGCTGTTTTTT

size: NA
V: TRBV5-8
J: TRBJ2-6
D: NA
CDR3: CASSLVSVLGGANVLTF
DNA: TGTGCCAGCAGCTTGGTCTCGGTACTTGGTGGGGCCAACGTCCTGACTTTC

size: NA
V: TRBV4-1
J: TRBJ2-1
D: NA
CDR3: CASSPLGADEQFF
DNA: TGCGCCAGCAGCCCTTTAGGGGCCGATGAGCAGTTCTTC

size: NA
V: TRBV7-2
J: TRBJ2-3
D: TRBD1
CDR3: CASSLTSGQLTDTQYF
DNA: TGTGCCAGCAGCTTAACTTCGGGACAGTTGACAGATACGCAGTATTTT

size: few
V: TRBV28
J: TRBJ1-4
D: NA
CDR3: CATTDGLNEKLFF
DNA: TGTGCCACGACGGACGGACTTAATGAAAAACTGTTTTTT

size: NA
V: TRBV5-4
J: TRBJ1-1
D: TRBD1
CDR3: CASSPLTGGYTEAFF
DNA: TGTGCCAGCAGCCCCCTGACAGGGGGCTACACTGAAGCTTTCTTT

size: NA
V: TRBV7-8
J: TRBJ2-1
D: TRBD1
CDR3: CASSLVQGKRPGNEQFF
DNA: TGTGCCAGCAGCTTAGTACAGGGGAAGCGGCCGGGCAATGAGCAGTTCTTC

size: NA
V: TRBV10-3
J: TRBJ2-1
D: TRBD2
CDR3: CAISEPGLESHEQFF
DNA: TGTGCCATCAGTGAACCGGGACTAGAGAGCCATGAGCAGTTCTTC

size: NA
V: TRBV10-3
J: TRBJ1-2
D: NA
CDR3: CAISDRGGIENGYTF
DNA: TGTGCCATCAGTGATCGGGGGGGGATCGAGAATGGCTACACCTTC

size: NA
V: TRBV6-1
J: TRBJ2-7
D: NA
CDR3: CASARGQPFEHEQYF
DNA: TGTGCCAGCGCCCGTGGCCAACCATTCGAACACGAGCAGTACTTC

size: NA
V: TRBV29-1
J: TRBJ2-2
D: TRBD2
CDR3: CSVGGTKNTGELFF
DNA: TGCAGCGTTGGGGGGACTAAGAACACCGGGGAGCTGTTTTTT

size: NA
V: TRBV5-6
J: TRBJ1-4
D: TRBD1
CDR3: CASSSRGRVAEKLFF
DNA: TGTGCCAGCAGCTCTAGGGGGCGCGTCGCTGAAAAACTGTTTTTT

size: NA
V: TRBV7-9
J: TRBJ2-5
D: NA
CDR3: CASSLAQTETQYF
DNA: TGTGCCAGCAGCTTAGCACAGACAGAGACCCAGTACTTC

size: NA
V: TRBV6-6
J: TRBJ1-5
D: NA
CDR3: CASSYGEGPWPQHF
DNA: TGTGCCAGCAGTTACGGAGAGGGTCCTTGGCCCCAGCATTTT

size: NA
V: TRBV2
J: TRBJ2-7
D: NA
CDR3: CASSEASFDEQYF
DNA: TGTGCCAGCAGTGAAGCTAGTTTCGACGAGCAGTACTTC

size: few
V: TRBV27
J: TRBJ2-4
D: TRBD1
CDR3: CASSRTGAYIQYF
DNA: TGTGCCAGCAGCCGGACAGGGGCTTACATTCAGTACTTC

size: NA
V: TRBV5-1
J: TRBJ2-7
D: TRBD2
CDR3: CASSPIAGGTYEQYF
DNA: TGCGCCAGCAGCCCAATAGCGGGAGGAACCTACGAGCAGTACTTC

size: NA
V: TRBV6-5
J: TRBJ1-4
D: NA
CDR3: CASSGANMRNEKLFF
DNA: TGTGCCAGCAGTGGGGCGAATATGCGTAATGAAAAACTGTTTTTT

size: NA
V: TRBV7-9
J: TRBJ2-7
D: NA
CDR3: CASSLAVGVSYEQYF
DNA: TGTGCCAGCAGCTTAGCCGTGGGCGTCTCCTACGAGCAGTACTTC

size: NA
V: TRBV28
J: TRBJ1-5
D: NA
CDR3: CASSFPGGIQPQHF
DNA: TGTGCCAGCAGTTTCCCCGGAGGGATCCAGCCCCAGCATTTT